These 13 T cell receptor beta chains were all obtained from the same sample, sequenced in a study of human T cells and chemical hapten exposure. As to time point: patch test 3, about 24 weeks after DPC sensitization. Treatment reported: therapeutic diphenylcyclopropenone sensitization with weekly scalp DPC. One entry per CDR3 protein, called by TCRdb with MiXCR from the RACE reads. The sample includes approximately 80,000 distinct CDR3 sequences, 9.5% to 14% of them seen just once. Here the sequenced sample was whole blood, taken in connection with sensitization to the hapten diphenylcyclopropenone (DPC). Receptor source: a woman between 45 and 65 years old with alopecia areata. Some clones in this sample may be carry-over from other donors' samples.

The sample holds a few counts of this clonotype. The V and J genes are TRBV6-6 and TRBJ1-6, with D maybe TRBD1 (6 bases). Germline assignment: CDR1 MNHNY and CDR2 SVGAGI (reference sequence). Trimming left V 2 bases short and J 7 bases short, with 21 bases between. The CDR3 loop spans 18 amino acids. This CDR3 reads CASSYGGSGADLNSPLHF. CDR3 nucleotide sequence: TGTGCCAGCAGTTACGGGGGTTCGGGGGCCGACCTGAATTCACCCCTCCACTTT.

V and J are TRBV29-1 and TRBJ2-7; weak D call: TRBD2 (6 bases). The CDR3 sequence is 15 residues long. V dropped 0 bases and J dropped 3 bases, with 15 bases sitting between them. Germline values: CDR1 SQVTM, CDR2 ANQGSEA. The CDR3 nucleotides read TGCAGCGTTGAAGATCGGAATAGCGGTTTCTACGAGCAGTACTTC. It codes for CSVEDRNSGFYEQYF.

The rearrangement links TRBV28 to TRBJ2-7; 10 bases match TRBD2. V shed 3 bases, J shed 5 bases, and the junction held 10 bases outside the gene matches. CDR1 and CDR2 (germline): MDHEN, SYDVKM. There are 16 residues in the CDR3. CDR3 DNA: TGTGCCAGCAGTTTTCAATCCGCTAGCGGGAGTAACGAGCAGTACTTC. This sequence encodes CASSFQSASGSNEQYF.

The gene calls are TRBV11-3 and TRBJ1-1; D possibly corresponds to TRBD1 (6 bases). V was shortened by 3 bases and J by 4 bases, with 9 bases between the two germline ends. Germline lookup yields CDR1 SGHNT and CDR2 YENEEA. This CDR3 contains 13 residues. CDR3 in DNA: TGTGCCAGCAGCTTTTCCAGGGGCACTGAAGCTTTCTTT. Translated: CASSFSRGTEAFF.

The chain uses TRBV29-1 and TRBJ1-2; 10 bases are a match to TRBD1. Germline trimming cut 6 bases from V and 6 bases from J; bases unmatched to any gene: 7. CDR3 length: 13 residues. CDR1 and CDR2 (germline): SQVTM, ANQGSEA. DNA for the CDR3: TGCAGCGTGGAGGGACAGGGGACCCATGGCTACACCTTC. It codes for CSVEGQGTHGYTF.

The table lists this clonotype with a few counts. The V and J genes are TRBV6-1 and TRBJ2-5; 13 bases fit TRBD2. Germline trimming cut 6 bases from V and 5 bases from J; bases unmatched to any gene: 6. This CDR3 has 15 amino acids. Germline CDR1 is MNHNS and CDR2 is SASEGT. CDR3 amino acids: CASRSGGLAGETQYF. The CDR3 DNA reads TGTGCCAGCAGATCAGGGGGACTAGCGGGGGAGACCCAGTACTTC.

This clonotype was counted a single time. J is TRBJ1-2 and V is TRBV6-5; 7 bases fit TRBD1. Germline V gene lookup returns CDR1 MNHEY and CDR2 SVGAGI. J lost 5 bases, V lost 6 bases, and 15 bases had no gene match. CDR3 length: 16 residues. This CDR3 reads CASSEGVGQSWYGYTF. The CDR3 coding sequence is TGTGCCAGCAGCGAGGGAGTGGGACAGTCTTGGTATGGCTACACCTTC.

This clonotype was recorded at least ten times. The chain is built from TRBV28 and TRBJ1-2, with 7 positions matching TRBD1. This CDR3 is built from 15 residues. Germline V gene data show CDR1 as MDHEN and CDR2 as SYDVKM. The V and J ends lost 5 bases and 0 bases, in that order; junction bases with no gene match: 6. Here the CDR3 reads CASSAGTVPNYGYTF. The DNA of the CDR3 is TGTGCCAGCAGTGCCGGGACAGTGCCTAACTATGGCTACACCTTC.

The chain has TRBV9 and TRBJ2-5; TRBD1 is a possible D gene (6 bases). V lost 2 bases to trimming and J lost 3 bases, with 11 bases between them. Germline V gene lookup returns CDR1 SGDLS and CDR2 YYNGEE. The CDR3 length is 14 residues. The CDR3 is CASSVDTGKETQYF. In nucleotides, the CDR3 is TGTGCCAGCAGCGTCGATACAGGGAAAGAGACCCAGTACTTC.

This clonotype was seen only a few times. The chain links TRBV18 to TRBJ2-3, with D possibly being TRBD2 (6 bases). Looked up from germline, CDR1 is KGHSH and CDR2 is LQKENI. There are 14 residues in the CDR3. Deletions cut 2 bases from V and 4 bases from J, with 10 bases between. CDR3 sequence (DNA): TGTGCCAGCTCACCAGGAGGGGCCGCAGATACGCAGTATTTT. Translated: CASSPGGAADTQYF.

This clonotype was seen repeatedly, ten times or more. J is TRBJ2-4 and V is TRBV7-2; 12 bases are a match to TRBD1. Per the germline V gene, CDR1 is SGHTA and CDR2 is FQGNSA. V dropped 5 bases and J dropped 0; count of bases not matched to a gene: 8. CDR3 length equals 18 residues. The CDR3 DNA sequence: TGTGCCAGCAGCCAGGGGGGACAGGGGGCCGGAGCCAAAAACATTCAGTACTTC. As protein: CASSQGGQGAGAKNIQYF.

This CDR3 is CSARAGQTFYEQYF. For the CDR3, the DNA is TGCAGTGCTAGAGCCGGACAGACTTTCTACGAGCAGTACTTC. The chain links TRBV20-1 to TRBJ2-7; the D gene is possibly TRBD1 (6 bases). The germline V gene encodes CDR1 DFQATT and CDR2 SNEGSKA (reference sequence). The CDR3 contains 14 residues. Trimming cost V 1 base and J 3 bases, with 13 bases left between them.

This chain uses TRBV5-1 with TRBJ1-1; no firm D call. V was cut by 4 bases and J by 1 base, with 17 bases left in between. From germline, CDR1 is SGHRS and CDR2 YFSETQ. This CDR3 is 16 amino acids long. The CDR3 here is CASSQQALGSNTEAFF. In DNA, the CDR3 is TGCGCCAGCAGCCAACAAGCCCTGGGGTCGAACACTGAAGCTTTCTTT.